This T cell receptor beta chain was found in a study of blood T cells in healthy people across ages. A second PCR of 7 to 11 cycles used a sample-barcoded 5' primer and a J-beta primer mix. Unique molecular identifiers of 12 random nucleotides labeled each cDNA. One entry per CDR3 protein results from TCRdb running MiXCR on the 5' RACE reads. The sample shows roughly 560,000 distinct CDR3 sequences, less than 25% of them seen only once. This clonotype turned up a few times. This sample also belongs to another study, concerning T cells of mothers and their children. From that paper: Once extracted, all RNA went into cDNA synthesis at around 1.5 ug per 15 ul. Using the M1S primer, the second PCR added sample barcodes along with 2-4 random nucleotides. At a sensitivity of about 98 clones per million clonotypes, no persistent microchimeric T cell clones appeared.

The sequenced sample consisted of blood. The clonotype comes from a boy under 18 in good health.

The CDR3 coding sequence is TGCAGTGCTAGAGATGAACGGCAGGGGTTGCTTACTAACTATGGCTACACCTTC. Protein sequence: CSARDERQGLLTNYGYTF. The chain links TRBV20-1 to TRBJ1-2; D may be TRBD1 (6 bases). The CDR3 has 18 amino acids. CDR1 and CDR2 (germline): DFQATT, SNEGSKA (reference sequence). The ends were cut back, 0 bases at V and 0 bases at J, with 20 bases in the middle.